This T cell receptor (beta chain) was sequenced during a study of memory B cells and T cells in multiple sclerosis. The assay was immunoSEQ multiplex PCR, and TCRdb's table has in-frame clones only and misses some. The sample shows about 14,000 clones, about 70% of them seen only once. Germline assignment: CDR1 KGHSH and CDR2 LQKENI. Deletions cut 2 bases from V and 1 base from J, with 15 bases between. The CDR3 contains 16 residues. The TCR originated in a human donor with multiple sclerosis. Sequencing was done on a sample of memory (CD45RO+) CD4+ T cells from blood. The chain is built from TRBV18 and TRBJ2-7; the D is unclear. The chain's CDR3 is CASSPTQRIPSYEQYF. In DNA, the CDR3 is TGTGCCAGCTCACCAACTCAGAGGATACCTTCCTACGAGCAGTACTTC.